The 9 T cell receptor beta chains below all came from one sample that was sequenced in a study of T-cell memory formation after mild COVID-19. TCRdb used MiXCR to reprocess the 5' RACE reads, holding one entry per CDR3 protein. The sample holds nearly 250,000 distinct CDR3 sequences, just over 15% seen once. The sequenced material came from PBMCs or a T cell subset sorted from them (not recorded which). These receptors were taken from an adult woman who had mild COVID-19 (a few samples of this study predate the infection). Cell type and time point are not known.

This sequence joins TRBV12-3 or TRBV12-4 and TRBJ1-1; D is uncertain. With 7 bases removed from V and 6 bases from J, the gap between germline ends came to 9 bases. This CDR3 is 11 amino acids long. Written as DNA, the CDR3 is TGTGCCAGCACTGTGGGTGCTGAAGCTTTCTTT. It yields the protein CASTVGAEAFF.

The chain has TRBV7-9 and TRBJ1-2, with no clear D. V lost 6 bases to trimming and J lost 8 bases, with 10 bases between them. This CDR3 spans 11 amino acids. Germline lookup yields CDR1 SEHNR and CDR2 FQNEAQ (reference sequence). CDR3 region: CASRNGWGYTF. The CDR3 DNA is TGTGCCAGCAGGAATGGATGGGGCTACACCTTC.

This clonotype was picked up a small number of times. CDR3 DNA sequence: TGTGCCAGCAGCTTCGGCCAGGGGTGGAATTCACCCCTCCACTTT. Its translation is CASSFGQGWNSPLHF. This rearrangement joins TRBV7-9 to TRBJ1-6, with a tentative D call TRBD1 (6 bases). Germline CDR1 reads SEHNR; CDR2 reads FQNEAQ (reference sequence). The CDR3 length is 15 residues. The V and J ends lost 3 bases and 7 bases respectively, with 13 bases between them.

The V call is TRBV12-3 or TRBV12-4, the J call TRBJ2-3; unclear D gene. The V end was cut by 3 bases, the J end by 4 bases, with 8 bases between. This CDR3 contains 13 residues. CDR3 DNA: TGTGCCAGCAGTTTCCCCCCGTCAGATACGCAGTATTTT. This sequence encodes CASSFPPSDTQYF.

On this clonotype itself: A junction end diverges from the germline sequence, so it may reflect a read error. V gene TRBV7-7 combines with J gene TRBJ2-1; the match to TRBD1 covers 8 bases. CDR3 length equals 16 residues. Per germline, CDR1 SSHAT and CDR2 FNYEAQ (reference sequence). In DNA, the CDR3 is TGTGCTAGCAGCCCACAGGGGGTGGGCTCCTACAATGAGCAGTTCTTC. Its translation is CASSPQGVGSYNEQFF. Drawing the rest from reference TRBV7-7 and TRBJ2-1, the complete variable domain is GAGVSQSPRYKVTKRGQDVTLRCDPISSHATLYWYQQALGQGPEFLTYFNYEAQPDKSGLPSDRFSAERPEGSISTLTIQRTEQRDSAMYRCASSPQGVGSYNEQFFGPGTRLTVL.

The chain links TRBV5-6 to TRBJ2-3; 13 bases match TRBD2. V shed 4 bases, J shed 6 bases, and the junction held 8 bases outside the gene matches. The CDR3 extends over 16 amino acids. Per the germline V gene, CDR1 is SGHDT and CDR2 is YYEEEE. The CDR3 region has the DNA TGTGCCAGCAGCCTGCGGACTAGCGGGAGTTGGGATACGCAGTATTTT. Encoded protein: CASSLRTSGSWDTQYF.

The CDR3 nucleotides read TGTGCCAGCAGCCGGGGGACAGCAACTAGCAATCAGCCCCAGCATTTT. Translated, it gives CASSRGTATSNQPQHF. The gene calls are TRBV5-5 and TRBJ1-5, with 7 bases aligning to TRBD1. CDR1 and CDR2 from the germline V gene are SGHKS and YYEKEE (reference sequence). With V trimmed by 4 bases and J by 0 bases, 7 bases remained unmatched. This CDR3 has 16 residues.

This clonotype was recorded at least ten times. The chain couples TRBV5-1 to TRBJ2-3; 14 bases are a match to TRBD2. The CDR3 has 18 amino acids. Germline lookup yields CDR1 SGHRS and CDR2 YFSETQ. V was clipped by 4 bases and J by 0 bases; unmatched bases: 7. CDR3 coding DNA: TGCGCCAGCAGCCCCGGGACTAGCGGGAGATGGAGCACAGATACGCAGTATTTT. This codes for CASSPGTSGRWSTDTQYF. Full variable domain (rest looked up from reference TRBV5-1 and TRBJ2-3): KAGVTQTPRYLIKTRGQQVTLSCSPISGHRSVSWYQQTPGQGLQFLFEYFSETQRNKGNFPGRFSGRQFSNSRSEMNVSTLELGDSALYLCASSPGTSGRWSTDTQYFGPGTRLTVL.

This CDR3 is CASSPGVPEAFF. DNA of the CDR3: TGTGCCAGCAGCCCAGGGGTCCCTGAAGCTTTCTTT. This sequence joins TRBV7-6 and TRBJ1-1; the D gene is possibly TRBD1 (6 bases). The CDR3 totals 12 residues. Germline V lookup: CDR1 SGHVS, CDR2 FNYEAQ. The germline V and J ends were trimmed by 5 bases and 6 bases, with 10 bases remaining between them.